This TCR beta chain comes out of a study of CD8 T cells in ankylosing spondylitis. Study outcomes and limitations: A motif of roughly eight highly homologous TCR beta variants was seen as apparently characteristic of ankylosing spondylitis blood.

MiXCR was run by TCRdb on the 5' RACE reads, yielding one entry per CDR3 protein. The table has about 480,000 distinct CDR3 sequences, 17% seen once; the top ten hold approximately 1%. With 4 bases clipped from V and 9 bases from J, the junction kept 6 bases outside the gene matches. Germline V lookup: CDR1 SQVTM, CDR2 ANQGSEA. The CDR3 is made up of 13 amino acids. This clonotype was counted ten times or more. Antigen specificity is unknown. The TCR sequence derives from a male donor with ankylosing spondylitis. This chain joins TRBV29-1 and TRBJ2-1; 10 nucleotides align to TRBD2. Input material: blood, either unsorted or a sorted T cell fraction (not recorded which). The CDR3 sequence: CSVVLAGEVEQFF. The CDR3 nucleotides read TGCAGCGTTGTGCTAGCGGGGGAGGTTGAGCAGTTCTTC.